This T cell receptor (beta chain) came from a study of blood T cell repertoires in COVID-19. In the original workflow: For nucleated cells, counts were estimated from reference gene primer amplification. Clones were sequenced by immunoSEQ multiplex PCR, and TCRdb holds only the in-frame ones, with some missing. The V and J calls and clone size come from that table; D and trimming were worked out from the DNA. Of some 170,000 clones in the sample, approximately 80% are singletons; the top ten hold around 10%. In its sample, this clone was seen once. Germline V gene lookup returns CDR1 ENHRY and CDR2 SYGVKD. There are 14 residues in the CDR3. V lost 2 bases and J 0 bases, leaving 6 bases between the germline ends.

The chain is built from TRBV10-3 and TRBJ2-3; D unresolved. The clonotype comes from a woman aged 40 to 50 with COVID-19, enrolled during active disease. Sequencing was done on a sample of peripheral blood. CDR3 nucleotides: TGTGCCATCAGTGAGATTAGTAGCACAGATACGCAGTATTTT. Its protein product is CAISEISSTDTQYF.